What follows is one TCR beta chain and its context. V was pared by 4 bases and J by 4 bases, with 13 bases between. The CDR3 contains 15 residues. CDR1 is LGHNA, CDR2 YSLEER, per germline. The data belong to a study of response to subunit inactivated influenza vaccine. TCRdb analysed the RT-PCR reads with MiXCR anew, one entry per CDR3 protein. The sample has about 170,000 distinct CDR3 sequences, approximately 12% seen once. These sequences were also reported in another study, on T cells expressing NK-cell markers. This second study notes: Production of TCR beta cDNA relied on 5'RACE template switching with UMIs.

The material was CD8+ T cells sorted from PBMCs, obtained 11 to 12 days after vaccination. The receptor's source is a man in his fifties who received an inactivated influenza vaccine. The chain carries TRBV4-3 and TRBJ2-2; no clear D gene. For the CDR3, the DNA is TGCGCCAGCAGCCCAGACGTGGCGGCCACCGGGGAGCTGTTTTTT. Its translation is CASSPDVAATGELFF.